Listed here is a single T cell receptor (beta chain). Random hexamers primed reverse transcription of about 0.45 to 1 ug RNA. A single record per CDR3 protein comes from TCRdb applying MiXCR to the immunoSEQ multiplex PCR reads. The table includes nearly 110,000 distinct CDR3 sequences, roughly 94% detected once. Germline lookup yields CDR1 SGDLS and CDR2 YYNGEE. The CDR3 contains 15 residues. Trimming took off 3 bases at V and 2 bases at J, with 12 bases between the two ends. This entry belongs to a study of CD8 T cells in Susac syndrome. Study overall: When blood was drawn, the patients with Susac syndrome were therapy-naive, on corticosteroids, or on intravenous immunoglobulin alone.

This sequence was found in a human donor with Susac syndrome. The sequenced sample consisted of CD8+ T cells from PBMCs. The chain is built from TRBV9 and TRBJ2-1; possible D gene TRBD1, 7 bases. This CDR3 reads CASSGGGTAYNEQFF. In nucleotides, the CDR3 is TGTGCCAGCAGCGGGGGCGGGACAGCCTACAATGAGCAGTTCTTC.